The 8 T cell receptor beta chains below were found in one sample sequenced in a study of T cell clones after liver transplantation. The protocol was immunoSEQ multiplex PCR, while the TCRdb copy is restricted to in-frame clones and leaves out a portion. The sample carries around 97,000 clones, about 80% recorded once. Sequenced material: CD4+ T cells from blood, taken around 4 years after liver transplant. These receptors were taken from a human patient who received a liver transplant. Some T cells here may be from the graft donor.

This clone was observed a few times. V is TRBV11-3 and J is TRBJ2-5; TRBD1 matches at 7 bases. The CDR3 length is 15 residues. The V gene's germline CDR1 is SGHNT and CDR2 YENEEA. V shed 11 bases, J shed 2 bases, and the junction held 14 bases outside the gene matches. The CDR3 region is CAPSSGDSFQETQYF. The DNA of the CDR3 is TGTGCCCCATCCTCCGGGGACAGTTTTCAAGAGACCCAGTACTTC.

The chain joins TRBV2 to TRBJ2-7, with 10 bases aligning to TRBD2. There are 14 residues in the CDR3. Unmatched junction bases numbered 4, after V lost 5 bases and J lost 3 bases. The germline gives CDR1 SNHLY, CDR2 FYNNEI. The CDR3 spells CASSLLAGRYEQYF. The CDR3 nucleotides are TGTGCCAGCAGTTTACTAGCGGGACGCTACGAGCAGTACTTC.

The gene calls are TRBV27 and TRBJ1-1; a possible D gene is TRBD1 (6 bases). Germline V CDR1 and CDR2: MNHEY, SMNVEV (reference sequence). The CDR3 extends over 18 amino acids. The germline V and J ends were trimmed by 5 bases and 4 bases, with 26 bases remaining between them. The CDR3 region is CASSSSTRRRGGGTEAFF. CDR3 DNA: TGTGCCAGCAGTAGCTCGACCCGTAGGAGGGGGGGCGGCACTGAAGCTTTCTTT.

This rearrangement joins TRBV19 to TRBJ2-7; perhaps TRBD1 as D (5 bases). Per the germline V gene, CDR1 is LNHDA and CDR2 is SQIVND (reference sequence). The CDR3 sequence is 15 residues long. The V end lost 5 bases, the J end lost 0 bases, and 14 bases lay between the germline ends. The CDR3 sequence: CASSGHHPGSYEQYF. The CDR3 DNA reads TGTGCCAGTAGTGGACACCACCCAGGCTCCTACGAGCAGTACTTC. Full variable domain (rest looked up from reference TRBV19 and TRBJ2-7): DGGITQSPKYLFRKEGQNVTLSCEQNLNHDAMYWYRQDPGQGLRLIYYSQIVNDFQKGDIAEGYSVSREKKESFPLTVTSAQKNPTAFYLCASSGHHPGSYEQYFGPGTRLTVT.

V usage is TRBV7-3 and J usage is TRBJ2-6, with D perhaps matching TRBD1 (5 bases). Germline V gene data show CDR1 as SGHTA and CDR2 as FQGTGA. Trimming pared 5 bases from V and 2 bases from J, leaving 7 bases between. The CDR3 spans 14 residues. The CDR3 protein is CASSGAAGANVLTF. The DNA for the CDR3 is TGTGCCAGCAGCGGGGCTGCTGGGGCCAACGTCCTGACTTTC.

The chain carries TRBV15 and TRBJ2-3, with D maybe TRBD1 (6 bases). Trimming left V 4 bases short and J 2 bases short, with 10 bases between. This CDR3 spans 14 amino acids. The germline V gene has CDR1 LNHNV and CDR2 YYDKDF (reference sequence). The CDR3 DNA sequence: TGTGCCACCAGCACAGCAGGGGTCACAGATACGCAGTATTTT. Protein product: CATSTAGVTDTQYF.

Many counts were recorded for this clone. CDR3 DNA sequence: TGTGCCAGCAGCCCCGGGACGATAAACGACGAGCAGTACTTC. This translates into CASSPGTINDEQYF. This sequence joins TRBV7-9 and TRBJ2-7, with D perhaps assigned TRBD1 or TRBD2 (5 bases each). The V end was cut by 5 bases, the J end by 5 bases, with 16 bases between. The CDR3 contains 14 residues. Germline V CDR1 and CDR2: SEHNR, FQNEAQ (reference sequence).

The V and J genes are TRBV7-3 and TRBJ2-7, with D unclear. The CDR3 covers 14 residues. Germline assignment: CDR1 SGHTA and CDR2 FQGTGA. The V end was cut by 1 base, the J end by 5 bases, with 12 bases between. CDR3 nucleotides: TGTGCCAGCAGCTTAAACCCAGGTTCGGACGAGCAGTACTTC. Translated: CASSLNPGSDEQYF.